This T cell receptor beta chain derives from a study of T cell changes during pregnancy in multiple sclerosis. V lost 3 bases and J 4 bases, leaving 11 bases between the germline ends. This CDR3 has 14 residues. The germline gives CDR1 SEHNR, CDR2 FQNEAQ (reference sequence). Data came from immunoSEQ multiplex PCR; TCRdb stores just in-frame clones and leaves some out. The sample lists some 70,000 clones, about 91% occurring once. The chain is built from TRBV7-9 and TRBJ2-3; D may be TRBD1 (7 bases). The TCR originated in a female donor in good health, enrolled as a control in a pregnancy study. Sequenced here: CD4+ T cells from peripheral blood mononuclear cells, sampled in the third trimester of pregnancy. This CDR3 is CASSFQGGPDTQYF. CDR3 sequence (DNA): TGTGCCAGCAGCTTCCAGGGGGGCCCAGATACGCAGTATTTT. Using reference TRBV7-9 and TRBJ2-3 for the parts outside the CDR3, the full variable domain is DTGVSQNPRHKITKRGQNVTFRCDPISEHNRLYWYRQTLGQGPEFLTYFQNEAQLEKSRLLSDRFSAERPKGSFSTLEIQRTEQGDSAMYLCASSFQGGPDTQYFGPGTRLTVL.